Shown below are 6 T cell receptor beta chains from a single sample sequenced in a study of T cell changes during pregnancy in multiple sclerosis. The table came from immunoSEQ multiplex PCR; TCRdb's copy has only in-frame clones and leaves some out. The table shows around 100,000 clones, with 80% to 95% occurring only once. The specimen comprised peripheral blood, sampled after pregnancy. The source of these receptors is a female donor with multiple sclerosis, enrolled in a pregnancy study.

The V gene is TRBV19, the J gene TRBJ1-1; D is undetermined. This CDR3 contains 13 residues. V lost 4 bases and J 1 base, leaving 7 bases between the germline ends. Germline V gene data show CDR1 as LNHDA and CDR2 as SQIVND (reference sequence). The CDR3 spells CASSTYGNTEAFF. The CDR3 DNA follows: TGTGCCAGTAGTACTTACGGGAACACTGAAGCTTTCTTT.

The chain is built from TRBV5-1 and TRBJ2-1, with D possibly being TRBD2 (5 bases). V lost 0 bases, J lost 8 bases, and 12 bases lay in between. CDR1 and CDR2 (germline): SGHRS, YFSETQ. CDR3 size: 14 residues. The CDR3 loop is CASSLEPSGDEQFF. The CDR3 coding sequence is TGCGCCAGCAGCTTGGAGCCAAGCGGCGATGAGCAGTTCTTC.

The chain uses TRBV27 and TRBJ2-7; TRBD1 matches 12 bases. CDR1 and CDR2 (germline): MNHEY, SMNVEV (reference sequence). With V trimmed by 6 bases and J by 7 bases, 10 bases remained unmatched. CDR3 length: 15 amino acids. CDR3 nucleotides: TGTGCCAGCAGACCCGGGACAGGGGGCAAATATGAGCAGTACTTC. Translated, it gives CASRPGTGGKYEQYF.

V gene TRBV5-1 combines with J gene TRBJ1-1, with TRBD1 matching 8 bases. CDR1 is SGHRS and CDR2 is YFSETQ in the germline V gene. The CDR3 extends over 15 amino acids. V was clipped by 4 bases and J by 4 bases; unmatched bases: 9. CDR3 DNA: TGCGCCAGCAGCCCGGACAGGGCGGTGGCCACTGAAGCTTTCTTT. Protein product: CASSPDRAVATEAFF.

The chain joins TRBV5-6 to TRBJ2-7, with a possible D match to TRBD1 (6 bases). Germline loops: CDR1 SGHDT, CDR2 YYEEEE. Trimming removed 6 bases at V and 2 bases at J, with 18 bases between. CDR3 size: 15 residues. CDR3 sequence (DNA): TGTGCCAGCACCCTGGGTCGGGGACAAACCTACGAGCAGTACTTC. Encoded protein: CASTLGRGQTYEQYF.

The rearrangement joins TRBV18 to TRBJ1-5; D is possibly TRBD1 (6 bases). V was shortened by 1 base and J by 2 bases, with 9 bases between the two germline ends. Per germline, CDR1 KGHSH and CDR2 LQKENI. The CDR3 extends over 15 amino acids. The CDR3 region has the DNA TGTGCCAGCTCACCACTCTCAGGGGGCAATCAGCCCCAGCATTTT. Protein product: CASSPLSGGNQPQHF.